This T cell receptor (beta chain) emerged from a study of memory CD4+ T cells and cytomegalovirus serostatus. Repertoires were generated with immunoSEQ multiplex PCR, while TCRdb's copy carries only in-frame clones and drops some. The data hold approximately 40,000 clones, with around 80% observed a single time. Single viable CD3+CD4+CD8-CD45RO+ cells were sorted as the memory CD4+ T cells. After thawing, CD4+ T cells were positively selected. Germline V gene data show CDR1 as MNHEY and CDR2 as SVGAGI. The CDR3 extends over 14 amino acids. V lost 6 bases and J lost 2, with 14 bases in between. The TCR was taken from an adult in good health and CMV-seronegative. The chain is built from TRBV6-5 and TRBJ2-7; D unclear. Sequenced sample: memory CD4+ T cells from blood. The CDR3: CASSPGPPPYEQYF. CDR3 coding DNA: TGTGCCAGCAGCCCCGGACCACCCCCCTACGAGCAGTACTTC.